This TCR beta chain was retrieved from a study of identical twins. V shed 4 bases and J 9 bases; nucleotides not matched to a gene: 12. The CDR3 is 15 residues long. A single record per CDR3 protein comes from TCRdb applying MiXCR to the 5' RACE reads. The data show 650,000 to 750,000 distinct CDR3 sequences, approximately 22% seen once. A few counts support this clonotype. This sample also belongs to another study, concerning T cells expressing NK-cell markers.

This TCR derives from a woman between 18 and 29 years old in good health. The chain joins TRBV12-3 or TRBV12-4 to TRBJ2-1; TRBD2 matches at 7 bases. Sample: PBMCs. The CDR3 DNA sequence: TGTGCCAGCAGTTCTCGTAAAAAGACTAGCACTGAGCAGTTCTTC. Its protein is CASSSRKKTSTEQFF.